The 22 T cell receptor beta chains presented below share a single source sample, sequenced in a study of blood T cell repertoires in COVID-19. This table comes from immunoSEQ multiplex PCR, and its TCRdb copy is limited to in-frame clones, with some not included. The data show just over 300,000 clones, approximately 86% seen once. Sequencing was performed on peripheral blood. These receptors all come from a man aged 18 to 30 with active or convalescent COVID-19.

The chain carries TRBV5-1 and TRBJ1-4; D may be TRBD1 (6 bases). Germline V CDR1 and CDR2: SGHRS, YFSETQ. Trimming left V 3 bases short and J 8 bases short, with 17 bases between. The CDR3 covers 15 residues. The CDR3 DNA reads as TGCGCCAGCAGCTCCTATTCAGGGGAGGGGGAAAAACTGTTTTTT. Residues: CASSSYSGEGEKLFF. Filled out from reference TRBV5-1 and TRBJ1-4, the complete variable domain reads KAGVTQTPRYLIKTRGQQVTLSCSPISGHRSVSWYQQTPGQGLQFLFEYFSETQRNKGNFPGRFSGRQFSNSRSEMNVSTLELGDSALYLCASSSYSGEGEKLFFGSGTQLSVL.

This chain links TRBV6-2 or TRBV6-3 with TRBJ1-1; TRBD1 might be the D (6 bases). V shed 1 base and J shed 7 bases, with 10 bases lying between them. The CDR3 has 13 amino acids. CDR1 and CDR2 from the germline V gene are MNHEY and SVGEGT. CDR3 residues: CASSYLGQIEAFF. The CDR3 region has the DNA TGTGCCAGCAGTTACTTAGGACAGATTGAAGCTTTCTTT.

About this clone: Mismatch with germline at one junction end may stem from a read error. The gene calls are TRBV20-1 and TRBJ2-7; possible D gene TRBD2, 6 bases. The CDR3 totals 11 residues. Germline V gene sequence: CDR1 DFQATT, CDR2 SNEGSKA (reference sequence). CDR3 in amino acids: CSPSVSYEQYF. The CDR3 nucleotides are TGCAGTCCTAGCGTATCCTACGAGCAGTACTTC.

The CDR3 DNA reads TGTGCCACCAGTGATTTGCTTGGCTACACCTTC. Translating gives CATSDLLGYTF. The V gene is TRBV24-1, the J gene TRBJ1-2; no definite D call. The V and J ends lost 0 bases and 7 bases respectively, with 2 bases between them. The CDR3 is made up of 11 amino acids. Germline CDR1 reads KGHDR; CDR2 reads SFDVKD.

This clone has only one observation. CDR3 coding DNA: TGTGCCAGCAGCGGGTCCCTCGAGGGTGGCTACACCTTC. It yields the protein CASSGSLEGGYTF. The gene calls are TRBV27 and TRBJ1-2; D unresolved. Germline assignment: CDR1 MNHEY and CDR2 SMNVEV (reference sequence). This CDR3 has 13 amino acids. The ends were cut back, 6 bases at V and 7 bases at J, with 15 bases in the middle.

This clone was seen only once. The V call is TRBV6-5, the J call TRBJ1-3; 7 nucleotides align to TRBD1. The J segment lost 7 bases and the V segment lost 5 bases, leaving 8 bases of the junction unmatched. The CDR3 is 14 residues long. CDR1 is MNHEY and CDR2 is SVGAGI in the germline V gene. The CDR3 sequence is CASSPKTGRNTIYF. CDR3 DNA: TGTGCCAGCAGTCCTAAGACAGGGCGGAACACCATATATTTT.

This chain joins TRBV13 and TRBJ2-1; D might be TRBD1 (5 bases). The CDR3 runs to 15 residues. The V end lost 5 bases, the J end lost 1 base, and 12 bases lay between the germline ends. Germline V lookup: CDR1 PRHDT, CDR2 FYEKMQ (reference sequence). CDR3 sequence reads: CASSLRRGSYNEQFF. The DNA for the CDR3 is TGTGCCAGCAGCCTCCGAAGGGGATCCTACAATGAGCAGTTCTTC.

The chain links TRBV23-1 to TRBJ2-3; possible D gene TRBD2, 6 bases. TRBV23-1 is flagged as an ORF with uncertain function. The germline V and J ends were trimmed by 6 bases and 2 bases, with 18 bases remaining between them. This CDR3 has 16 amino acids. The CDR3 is CASSLKGCGTTDTQYF. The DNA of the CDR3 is TGCGCCAGCAGCCTCAAAGGATGCGGGACCACAGATACGCAGTATTTT.

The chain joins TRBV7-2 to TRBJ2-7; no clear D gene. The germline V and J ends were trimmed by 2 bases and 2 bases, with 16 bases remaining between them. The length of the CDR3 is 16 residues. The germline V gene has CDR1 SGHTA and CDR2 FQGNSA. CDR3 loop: CASSLTFMTNTYEQYF. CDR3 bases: TGTGCCAGCAGCTTAACTTTCATGACAAATACCTACGAGCAGTACTTC.

The CDR3 reads CASSHGAGLYAFF. For the CDR3, the DNA is TGTGCCAGCAGCCACGGAGCTGGGTTGTACGCTTTCTTT. The genes are TRBV6-5 and TRBJ1-1; no definite D call. Germline V lookup: CDR1 MNHEY, CDR2 SVGAGI. CDR3 size: 13 residues. Trimming removed 6 bases from V and 11 bases from J, with 19 bases in between.

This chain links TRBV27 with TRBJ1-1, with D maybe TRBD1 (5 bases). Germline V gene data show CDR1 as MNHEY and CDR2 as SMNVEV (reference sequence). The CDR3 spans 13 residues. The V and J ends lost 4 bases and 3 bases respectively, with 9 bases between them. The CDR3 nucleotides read TGTGCCAGCAGTTGGGGGAGGGACACTGAAGCTTTCTTT. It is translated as CASSWGRDTEAFF.

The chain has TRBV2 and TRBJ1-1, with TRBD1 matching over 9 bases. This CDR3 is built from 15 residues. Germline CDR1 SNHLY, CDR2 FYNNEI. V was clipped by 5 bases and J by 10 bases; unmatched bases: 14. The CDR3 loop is CASSQKTGGSVVAFF. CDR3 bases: TGTGCCAGCAGTCAGAAAACAGGGGGCTCGGTTGTAGCTTTCTTT.

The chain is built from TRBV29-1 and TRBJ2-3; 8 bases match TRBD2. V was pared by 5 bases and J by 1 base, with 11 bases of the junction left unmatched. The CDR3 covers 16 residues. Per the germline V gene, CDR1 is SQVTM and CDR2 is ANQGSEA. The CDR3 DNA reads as TGCAGCGTTTGGTCAACGGGAGGGCCGGGCACAGATACGCAGTATTTT. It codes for CSVWSTGGPGTDTQYF.

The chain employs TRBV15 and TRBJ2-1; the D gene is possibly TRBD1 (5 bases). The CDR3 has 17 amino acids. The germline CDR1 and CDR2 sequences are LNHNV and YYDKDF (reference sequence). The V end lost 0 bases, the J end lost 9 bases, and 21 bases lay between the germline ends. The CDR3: CATSRDKTVLIFSEQFF. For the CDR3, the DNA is TGTGCCACCAGCAGAGACAAGACAGTTTTAATTTTTAGTGAGCAGTTCTTC.

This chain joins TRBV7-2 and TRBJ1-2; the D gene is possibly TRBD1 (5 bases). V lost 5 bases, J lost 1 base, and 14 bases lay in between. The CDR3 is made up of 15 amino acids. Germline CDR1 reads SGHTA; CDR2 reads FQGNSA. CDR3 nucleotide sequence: TGTGCCAGCAGCATACAGGTGATGAATAACTATGGCTACACCTTC. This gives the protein CASSIQVMNNYGYTF.

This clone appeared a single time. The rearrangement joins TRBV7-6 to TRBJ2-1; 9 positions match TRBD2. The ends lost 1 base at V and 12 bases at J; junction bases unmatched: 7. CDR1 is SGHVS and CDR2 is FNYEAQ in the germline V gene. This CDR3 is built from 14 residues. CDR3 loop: CASSLGAGGGGQFF. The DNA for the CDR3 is TGTGCCAGCAGCTTAGGAGCGGGAGGAGGAGGGCAGTTCTTC.

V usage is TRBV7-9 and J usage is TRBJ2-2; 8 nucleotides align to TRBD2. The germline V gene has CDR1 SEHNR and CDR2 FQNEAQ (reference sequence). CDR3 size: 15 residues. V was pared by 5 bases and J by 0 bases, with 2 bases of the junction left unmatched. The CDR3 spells CASSRGGANTGELFF. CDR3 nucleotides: TGTGCCAGCAGCCGGGGGGGCGCGAACACCGGGGAGCTGTTTTTT.

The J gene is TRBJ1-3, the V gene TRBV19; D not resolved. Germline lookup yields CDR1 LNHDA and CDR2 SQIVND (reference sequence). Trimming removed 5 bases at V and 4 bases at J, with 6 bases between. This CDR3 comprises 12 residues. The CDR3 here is CASSFFGNTIYF. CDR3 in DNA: TGTGCCAGTAGTTTCTTCGGAAACACCATATATTTT.

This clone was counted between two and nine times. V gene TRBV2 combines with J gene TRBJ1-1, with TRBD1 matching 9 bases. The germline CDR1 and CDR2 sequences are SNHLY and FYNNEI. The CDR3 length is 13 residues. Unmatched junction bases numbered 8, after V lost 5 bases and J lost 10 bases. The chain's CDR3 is CASSPNPGQGAFF. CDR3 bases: TGTGCCAGCAGTCCTAACCCGGGACAGGGAGCTTTCTTT. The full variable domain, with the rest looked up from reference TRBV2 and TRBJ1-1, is EPEVTQTPSHQVTQMGQEVILRCVPISNHLYFYWYRQILGQKVEFLVSFYNNEISEKSEIFDDQFSVERPDGSNFTLKIRSTKLEDSAMYFCASSPNPGQGAFFGQGTRLTVV.

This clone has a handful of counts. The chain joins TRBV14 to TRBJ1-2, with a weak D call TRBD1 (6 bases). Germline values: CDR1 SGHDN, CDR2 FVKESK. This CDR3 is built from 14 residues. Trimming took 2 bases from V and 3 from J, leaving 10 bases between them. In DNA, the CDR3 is TGTGCCAGCAGCCAATTCACAGGGTACTATGGCTACACCTTC. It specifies CASSQFTGYYGYTF. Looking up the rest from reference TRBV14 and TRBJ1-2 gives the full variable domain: EAGVTQFPSHSVIEKGQTVTLRCDPISGHDNLYWYRRVMGKEIKFLLHFVKESKQDESGMPNNRFLAERTGGTYSTLKVQPAELEDSGVYFCASSQFTGYYGYTFGSGTRLTVV.

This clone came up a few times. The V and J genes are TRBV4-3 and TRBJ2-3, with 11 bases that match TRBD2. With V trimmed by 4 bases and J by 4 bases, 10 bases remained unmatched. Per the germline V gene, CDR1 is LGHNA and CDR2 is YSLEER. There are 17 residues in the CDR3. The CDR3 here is CASSPGRGSGGADTQYF. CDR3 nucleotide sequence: TGCGCCAGCAGCCCTGGGCGGGGTAGCGGGGGGGCAGATACGCAGTATTTT.

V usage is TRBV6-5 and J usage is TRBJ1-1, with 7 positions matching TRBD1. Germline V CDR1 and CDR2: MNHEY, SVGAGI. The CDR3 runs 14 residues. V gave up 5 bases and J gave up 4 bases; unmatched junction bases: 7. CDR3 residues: CASSTHNRGTEAFF. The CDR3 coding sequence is TGTGCCAGCAGTACCCACAACAGGGGCACTGAAGCTTTCTTT.